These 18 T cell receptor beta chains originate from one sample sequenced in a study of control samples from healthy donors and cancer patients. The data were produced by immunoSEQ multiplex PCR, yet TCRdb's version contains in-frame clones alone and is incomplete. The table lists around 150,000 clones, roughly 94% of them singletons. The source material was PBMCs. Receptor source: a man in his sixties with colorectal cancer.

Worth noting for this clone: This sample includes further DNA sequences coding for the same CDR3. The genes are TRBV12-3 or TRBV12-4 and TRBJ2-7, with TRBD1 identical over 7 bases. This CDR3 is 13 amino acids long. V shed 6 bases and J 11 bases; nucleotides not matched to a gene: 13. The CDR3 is CASSLRRQGVKYF. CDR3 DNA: TGTGCCAGCAGCTTACGGCGCCAGGGGGTGAAGTACTTC.

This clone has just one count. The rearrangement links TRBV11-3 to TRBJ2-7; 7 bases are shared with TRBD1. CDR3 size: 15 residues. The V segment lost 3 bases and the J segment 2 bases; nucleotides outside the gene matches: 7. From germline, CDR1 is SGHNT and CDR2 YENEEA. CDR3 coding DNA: TGTGCCAGCAGCTTGGCAGGGGGTCCACCCTACGAGCAGTACTTC. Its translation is CASSLAGGPPYEQYF.

The CDR3 region is CASSLGDRNTEAFF. CDR3 nucleotides: TGTGCCAGCAGTTTAGGTGACAGGAACACTGAAGCTTTCTTT. This chain connects TRBV27 to TRBJ1-1; the D gene is possibly TRBD1 (5 bases). Germline CDR1 reads MNHEY; CDR2 reads SMNVEV (reference sequence). The CDR3 extends over 14 amino acids. The V end was cut by 2 bases, the J end by 1 base, with 8 bases between.

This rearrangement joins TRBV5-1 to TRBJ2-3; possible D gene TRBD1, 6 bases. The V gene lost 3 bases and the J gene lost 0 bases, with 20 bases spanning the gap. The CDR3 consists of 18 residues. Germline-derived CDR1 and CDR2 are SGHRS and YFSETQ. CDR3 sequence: CASSSGLLGASSTDTQYF. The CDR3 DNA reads TGCGCCAGCAGCTCCGGACTCCTGGGGGCATCTAGCACAGATACGCAGTATTTT.

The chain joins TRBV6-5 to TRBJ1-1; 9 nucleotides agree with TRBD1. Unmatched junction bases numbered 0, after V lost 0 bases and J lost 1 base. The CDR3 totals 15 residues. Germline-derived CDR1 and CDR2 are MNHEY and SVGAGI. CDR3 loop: CASSYSGQGNTEAFF. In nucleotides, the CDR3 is TGTGCCAGCAGTTACTCGGGACAGGGGAACACTGAAGCTTTCTTT.

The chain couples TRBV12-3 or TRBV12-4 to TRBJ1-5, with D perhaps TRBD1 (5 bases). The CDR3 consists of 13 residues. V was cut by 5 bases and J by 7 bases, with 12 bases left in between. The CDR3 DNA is TGTGCCAGCAGTCAGGGTGTAGGACAGCCCCAGCATTTT. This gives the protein CASSQGVGQPQHF.

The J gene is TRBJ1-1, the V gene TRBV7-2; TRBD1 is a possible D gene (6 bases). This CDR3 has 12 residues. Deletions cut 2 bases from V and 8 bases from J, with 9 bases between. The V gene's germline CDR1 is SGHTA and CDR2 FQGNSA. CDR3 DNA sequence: TGTGCCAGCAGCTTAATGAGGGGGGAAGCTTTCTTT. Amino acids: CASSLMRGEAFF. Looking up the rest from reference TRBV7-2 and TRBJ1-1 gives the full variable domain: GAGVSQSPSNKVTEKGKDVELRCDPISGHTALYWYRQSLGQGLEFLIYFQGNSAPDKSGLPSDRFSAERTGGSVSTLTIQRTQQEDSAVYLCASSLMRGEAFFGQGTRLTVV.

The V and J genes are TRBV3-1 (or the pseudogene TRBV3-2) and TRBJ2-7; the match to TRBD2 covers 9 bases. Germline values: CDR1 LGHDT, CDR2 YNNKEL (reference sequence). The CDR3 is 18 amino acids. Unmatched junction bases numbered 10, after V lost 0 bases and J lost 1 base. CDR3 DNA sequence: TGTGCCAGCAGCCAAGATAGGACACGCGGGGGGGGTTCCTACGAGCAGTACTTC. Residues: CASSQDRTRGGGSYEQYF.

The CDR3 nucleotides read TGTGCCTGGAGTGTACAACTAGCGGATGAGCAGTTCTTC. It encodes CAWSVQLADEQFF. The chain has TRBV30 and TRBJ2-1, with 8 bases lining up with TRBD2. This CDR3 has 13 amino acids. Germline-derived CDR1 and CDR2 are GTSNPN and SVGIG (reference sequence). With 0 bases clipped from V and 8 bases from J, the junction kept 3 bases outside the gene matches.

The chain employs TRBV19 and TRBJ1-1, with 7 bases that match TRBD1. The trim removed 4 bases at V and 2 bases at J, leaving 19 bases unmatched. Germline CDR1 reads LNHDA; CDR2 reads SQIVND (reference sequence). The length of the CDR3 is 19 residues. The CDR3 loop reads CASSTDRRPRTNLNTEAFF. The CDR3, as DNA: TGTGCCAGTAGTACGGACAGGCGTCCCAGAACGAACCTAAACACTGAAGCTTTCTTT.

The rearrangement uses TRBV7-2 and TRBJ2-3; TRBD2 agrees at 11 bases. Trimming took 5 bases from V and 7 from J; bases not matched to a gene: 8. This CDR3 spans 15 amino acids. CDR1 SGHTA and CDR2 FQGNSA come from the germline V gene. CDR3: CASSQTSGGGNTQYF. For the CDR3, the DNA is TGTGCCAGCAGCCAAACTAGCGGGGGAGGGAATACGCAGTATTTT.

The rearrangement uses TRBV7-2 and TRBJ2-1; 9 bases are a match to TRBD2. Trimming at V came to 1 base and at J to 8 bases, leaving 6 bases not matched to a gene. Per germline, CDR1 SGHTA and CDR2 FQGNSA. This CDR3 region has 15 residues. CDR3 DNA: TGTGCCAGCAGCTTAGGGCTAGCGGGGTCATATGAGCAGTTCTTC. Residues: CASSLGLAGSYEQFF.

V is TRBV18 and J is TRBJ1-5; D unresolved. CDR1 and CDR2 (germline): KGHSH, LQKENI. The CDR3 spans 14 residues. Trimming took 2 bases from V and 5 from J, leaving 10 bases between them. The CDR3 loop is CASSPVRSDQPQHF. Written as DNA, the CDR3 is TGTGCCAGCTCACCAGTAAGATCGGATCAGCCCCAGCATTTT.

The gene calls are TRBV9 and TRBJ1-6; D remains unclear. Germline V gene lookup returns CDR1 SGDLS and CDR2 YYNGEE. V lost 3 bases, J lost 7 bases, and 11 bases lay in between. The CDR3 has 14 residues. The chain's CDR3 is CASSAMEGNSPLHF. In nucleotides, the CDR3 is TGTGCCAGCAGCGCAATGGAAGGGAATTCACCCCTCCACTTT.

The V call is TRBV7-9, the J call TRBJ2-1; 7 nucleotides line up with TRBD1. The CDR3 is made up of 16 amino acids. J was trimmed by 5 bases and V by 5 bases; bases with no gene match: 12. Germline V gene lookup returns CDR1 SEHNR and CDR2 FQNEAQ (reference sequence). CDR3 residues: CASSPSDWTGNNEQFF. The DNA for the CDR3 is TGTGCCAGCAGCCCGTCCGATTGGACAGGCAACAATGAGCAGTTCTTC.

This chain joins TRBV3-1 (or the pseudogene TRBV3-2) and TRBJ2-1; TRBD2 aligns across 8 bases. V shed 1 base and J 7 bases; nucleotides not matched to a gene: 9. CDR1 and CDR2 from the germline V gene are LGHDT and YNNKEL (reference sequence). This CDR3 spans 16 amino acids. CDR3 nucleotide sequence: TGTGCCAGCAGCCAAGGGGGGAAAGCGGGGGAGAATGAGCAGTTCTTC. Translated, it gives CASSQGGKAGENEQFF.

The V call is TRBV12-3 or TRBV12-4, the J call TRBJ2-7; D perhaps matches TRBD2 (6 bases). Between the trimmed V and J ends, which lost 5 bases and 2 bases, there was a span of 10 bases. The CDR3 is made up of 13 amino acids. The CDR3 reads CASSRLETYEQYF. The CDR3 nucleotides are TGTGCCAGCAGTAGACTAGAGACCTACGAGCAGTACTTC.

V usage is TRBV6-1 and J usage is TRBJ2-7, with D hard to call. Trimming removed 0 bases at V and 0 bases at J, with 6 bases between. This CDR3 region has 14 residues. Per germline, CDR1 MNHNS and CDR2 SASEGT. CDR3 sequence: CASSEATSSYEQYF. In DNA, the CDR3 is TGTGCCAGCAGTGAAGCGACGAGCTCCTACGAGCAGTACTTC.